Included here is one T cell receptor (beta chain) sequence, with context. Each TCR library used roughly 490 ng of total RNA and a linear amplification protocol. Using its own MiXCR run on the reads, TCRdb lists one record per CDR3 protein. The sample includes approximately 180,000 distinct CDR3 sequences, about 76% of them seen just once. CDR1 and CDR2 (germline): MGHRA, YSYEKL. This CDR3 contains 14 residues. Trimming took off 0 bases at V and 4 bases at J, with 9 bases between the two ends. The sample is drawn from a study of healthy donors' naive CD4 and CD8 T cells. This rearrangement joins TRBV4-1 to TRBJ1-1; no clear D gene. The receptor comes from a pool of human donors in good health; the sample pools cells from several healthy donors. What was sequenced was naive CD4+ and CD8+ T cells sorted from blood, pooled from several donors. The CDR3 DNA is TGCGCCAGCAGCCAAGATAGGAGCAGCACTGAAGCTTTCTTT. Protein: CASSQDRSSTEAFF.